Each of the 9 T cell receptor beta chains below was sequenced from the same sample in a study of breast tumors, draining lymph nodes, adjacent tissues (dated by TCRdb to the mid-2010s). Library creation used multiplex PCR. Sequenced using an Illumina HiSeq 2000. In TCRdb, the public reads were trimmed at Q25 with fastp and aligned with MiXCR, with productive beta chains retained. Each record represents a unique CDR3 protein, reported with the most common genes and DNA among its rows. The sample includes approximately 28,000 distinct CDR3 sequences, with about 60% observed a single time. Jointly, the top ten make up roughly 18% of the sample. The sample was breast tumor tissue. The receptors were sampled from a female donor with breast cancer. Some clones in this sample may be carry-over from other donors' samples.

There are many counts of this clonotype. V and J are TRBV5-1 and TRBJ2-7; the D is unclear. Germline CDR1 SGHRS, CDR2 YFSETQ. The CDR3 loop spans 14 amino acids. Trimming shortened V by 7 bases and J by 3 bases, and 17 bases separated the two germline ends. The DNA of the CDR3 is TGCGCCAGCGGTATTGCTGGGGTCCACTACGAGCAGTACTTC. Its translation is CASGIAGVHYEQYF.

This clonotype came up a few times. Possible read error: a much larger clone is one base away. The gene calls are TRBV6-1 and TRBJ1-4, with D possibly being TRBD1 (5 bases). Between the trimmed V and J ends, which lost 5 bases and 1 base, there was a span of 17 bases. Per the germline V gene, CDR1 is MNHNS and CDR2 is SASEGT. This CDR3 contains 17 residues. The CDR3 here is CASSHVRGAGTNEKLFF. The CDR3 nucleotides are TGTGCCAGCAGTCATGTGAGGGGCGCGGGAACTAATGAAAAACTGTTTTTT.

The V call is TRBV20-1, the J call TRBJ2-7; 7 nucleotides align to TRBD2. Germline V gene lookup returns CDR1 DFQATT and CDR2 SNEGSKA (reference sequence). This CDR3 spans 14 amino acids. The ends lost 6 bases at V and 6 bases at J; junction bases unmatched: 14. CDR3 sequence: CSAQLAPLPPEQYF. Written as DNA, the CDR3 is TGCAGTGCCCAACTAGCGCCCCTTCCCCCCGAGCAGTACTTC.

The V gene is TRBV2, the J gene TRBJ1-4; weak D call: TRBD1 (5 bases). Germline assignment: CDR1 SNHLY and CDR2 FYNNEI. V was pared by 2 bases and J by 4 bases, with 8 bases between. The CDR3 totals 14 residues. This CDR3 reads CASSEQGLNEKLFF. The CDR3 coding sequence is TGTGCCAGCAGTGAACAGGGTCTTAATGAAAAACTGTTTTTT.

This clonotype was seen repeatedly, ten times or more. A read error is possible here, since a much larger clone lies one base away. The rearrangement joins TRBV5-4 to TRBJ1-6; a weak D match, TRBD1 (5 bases). Germline V gene sequence: CDR1 SGHNT, CDR2 YYREEE (reference sequence). V shed 2 bases and J shed 10 bases, with 13 bases lying between them. This CDR3 region has 14 residues. Here the CDR3 DNA reads TGTGCCAGCAGCTTCGTACAGGCACCCTCACCCCTCCACTTT. Protein: CASSFVQAPSPLHF.

This sequence joins TRBV20-1 and TRBJ2-7; D is uncertain. V gave up 3 bases and J gave up 4 bases, with 10 bases separating them. Germline V CDR1 and CDR2: DFQATT, SNEGSKA (reference sequence). This CDR3 region has 12 residues. DNA for the CDR3: TGCAGTGCTAGCATCGACCGTTACGAGCAGTACTTC. It is translated as CSASIDRYEQYF.

The CDR3 loop reads CASSDRGQGYTF. DNA for the CDR3: TGTGCCAGCAGTGACAGGGGGCAGGGCTACACCTTC. J is TRBJ1-2 and V is TRBV12-3 or TRBV12-4; 10 bases agree with TRBD1. The CDR3 runs to 12 residues. The J segment lost 8 bases and the V segment lost 5 bases, leaving 2 bases of the junction unmatched.

This clonotype was counted a single time. The chain recombines TRBV7-9 with TRBJ1-2; tentative D call: TRBD1 (5 bases). The germline V gene encodes CDR1 SEHNR and CDR2 FQNEAQ (reference sequence). With 5 bases removed from V and 8 bases from J, the gap between germline ends came to 21 bases. The CDR3 sequence is 15 residues long. CDR3 loop: CASSDRNGGGGGYTF. The CDR3, as DNA: TGTGCCAGCAGCGACAGAAATGGGGGGGGTGGCGGCTACACCTTC.

By proportion, this clonotype is medium-sized (0.01 to 0.1%). The rearrangement joins TRBV29-1 to TRBJ1-4; TRBD1 agrees at 7 bases. The ends lost 7 bases at V and 7 bases at J; junction bases unmatched: 9. The CDR3 covers 13 residues. Germline CDR1 reads SQVTM; CDR2 reads ANQGSEA. CDR3 loop: CSANRGVGEKLFF. The CDR3 DNA sequence: TGCAGCGCCAACAGGGGCGTTGGTGAAAAACTGTTTTTT.